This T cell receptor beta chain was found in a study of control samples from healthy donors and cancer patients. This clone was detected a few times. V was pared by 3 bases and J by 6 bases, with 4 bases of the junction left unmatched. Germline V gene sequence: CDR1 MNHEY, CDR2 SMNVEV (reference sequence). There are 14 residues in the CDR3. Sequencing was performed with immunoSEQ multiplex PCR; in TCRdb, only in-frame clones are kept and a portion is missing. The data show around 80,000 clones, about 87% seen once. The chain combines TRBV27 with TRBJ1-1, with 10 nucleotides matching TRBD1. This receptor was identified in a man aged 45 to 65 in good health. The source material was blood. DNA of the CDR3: TGTGCCAGCAGTTTTGACAGGGGGCTGGCTGAAGCTTTCTTT. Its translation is CASSFDRGLAEAFF.